The next 5 T cell receptor beta chains were all read from a single sample in a study of patients and donors after allogeneic stem cell transplantation. TCRdb re-analysed the RT-PCR reads in MiXCR, keeping a single row per CDR3 protein. This sample has under 200,000 distinct CDR3 sequences, with 30% found just once. Sequenced material: blood, either unsorted or a sorted T cell fraction (not recorded which). All receptors come from a human donor who was either an allogeneic HSCT recipient or a stem cell or donor lymphocyte infusion donor (not recorded which). It is not recorded whose cells these are; they may come from a transplant donor.

This clonotype was seen ten or more times. The V call is TRBV5-1, the J call TRBJ2-5; D is unclear. With 4 bases removed from V and 1 base from J, the gap between germline ends came to 14 bases. Germline V CDR1 and CDR2: SGHRS, YFSETQ. CDR3 length equals 15 residues. The DNA for the CDR3 is TGCGCCAGCAGCGGTTTGGGCAGTTCCCAAGAGACCCAGTACTTC. Protein: CASSGLGSSQETQYF.

The genes are TRBV7-6 and TRBJ2-5; D is uncertain. The CDR3 has 18 amino acids. CDR1 is SGHVS and CDR2 is FNYEAQ in the germline V gene. The V gene lost 5 bases and the J gene lost 2 bases, with 24 bases spanning the gap. CDR3 nucleotides: TGTGCCAGCAGCCCTGGGTTGAGGACCTCCCATCAACAAGAGACCCAGTACTTC. The encoded protein is CASSPGLRTSHQQETQYF.

A single count supports this clonotype. V usage is TRBV6-2 or TRBV6-3 and J usage is TRBJ2-6; TRBD1 is a possible D gene (6 bases). V lost 6 bases, J lost 0 bases, and 12 bases lay in between. The CDR3 is made up of 16 amino acids. Per the germline V gene, CDR1 is MNHEY and CDR2 is SVGEGT. The CDR3 coding sequence is TGTGCCAGCAGCCCAGGGGTTTACTCTGGGGCCAACGTCCTGACTTTC. Translating it yields CASSPGVYSGANVLTF.

This clonotype was seen a few times. V usage is TRBV18 and J usage is TRBJ2-7; TRBD1 matches 7 bases. Germline trimming cut 1 base from V and 2 bases from J; bases unmatched to any gene: 5. Germline V gene sequence: CDR1 KGHSH, CDR2 LQKENI. The CDR3 is 15 residues long. The CDR3 DNA follows: TGTGCCAGCTCACCACTAGTGGGACAGACCTACGAGCAGTACTTC. Translation gives CASSPLVGQTYEQYF.

The chain combines TRBV12-3 or TRBV12-4 with TRBJ2-1; the D call may be TRBD1 or TRBD2 (5 bases each). The CDR3 is 14 amino acids. V lost 6 bases and J 6 bases, leaving 15 bases between the germline ends. CDR3 amino acids: CASRVEWGFNEQFF. The CDR3 region has the DNA TGTGCCAGCAGGGTTGAATGGGGGTTCAATGAGCAGTTCTTC.